One and the same sample provided the 2 T cell receptor beta chains below, sequenced in a study of shared clonotypes between healthy human individuals. Only in-frame clones appear in the TCRdb table, and some are missing; sequencing was by immunoSEQ multiplex PCR. The repertoire holds approximately 1.5 million clones, with 95% to 99% as singletons. Sample: naive CD4+ T cells sorted from blood. The sample's subset: CD45RA+ positively selected. The receptors derive from a young man in good health.

The genes are TRBV5-1 and TRBJ1-1; 7 nucleotides match TRBD1. The CDR3 covers 14 residues. J lost 2 bases, V lost 3 bases, and 4 bases had no gene match. Germline V lookup: CDR1 SGHRS, CDR2 YFSETQ. The CDR3: CASSSDRANTEAFF. For the CDR3, the DNA is TGCGCCAGCAGCTCAGACAGGGCCAACACTGAAGCTTTCTTT.

CDR3: CASYGPNTEAFF. In nucleotides, the CDR3 is TGTGCCAGTTACGGACCTAACACTGAAGCTTTCTTT. This rearrangement joins TRBV27 to TRBJ1-1; D uncertain. Germline V gene data show CDR1 as MNHEY and CDR2 as SMNVEV (reference sequence). This CDR3 has 12 residues. V was cut by 9 bases and J by 2 bases, with 10 bases left in between.